This is a list of T cell receptor beta chains from one sample in a study of vaccination and CD4 T cells after COVID-19. These receptors have no identified antigens. TCRdb re-called the PCR reads with MiXCR, one entry per CDR3 protein. The sample has about 25,000 distinct CDR3 sequences, less than 35% seen once. Here the sequenced sample was CD4+ T cells from blood, cultured in vitro, taken about 7 months after SARS-CoV-2 vaccination. The origin of the receptors is a human donor who had recovered from COVID-19. The CDR3 runs from the conserved cysteine through the conserved F or W. A D gene is named only where the DNA matches it firmly. A clone size is listed for some rows: how often the clone was seen (once, few, many), or a class if it is expanded.

D gene,V gene,CDR3 length,clone size,J gene,CDR3 DNA,CDR3 protein
NA,TRBV20-1,12,few,TRBJ2-3,TGCAGTGCTAGAGATTCCCTAGATACGCAGTATTTT,CSARDSLDTQYF
TRBD2,TRBV7-6,19,NA,TRBJ2-4,TGTGCCAGCAGCTTGTCCCCGACTAGCGGGAGGGCCTTAGGTAACATTCAGTACTTC,CASSLSPTSGRALGNIQYF
TRBD1,TRBV18,15,once,TRBJ1-1,TGTGCCAGCTCACCAGGGACAGGCATGAACACTGAAGCTTTCTTT,CASSPGTGMNTEAFF
NA,TRBV19,14,NA,TRBJ2-1,TGTGCCAGTTGGGCTAGCGGTGGAGGGGGTGAGCAGTTCTTC,CASWASGGGGEQFF
NA,TRBV7-8,14,few,TRBJ2-5,TGTGCCAGCAGCCTACGCCGGGTGCAAGAGACCCAGTACTTC,CASSLRRVQETQYF
TRBD2,TRBV19,15,NA,TRBJ2-5,TGTGCCAGTAAATCTCTAGCGGGAGGAGGCGAGACCCAGTACTTC,CASKSLAGGGETQYF
NA,TRBV29-1,14,NA,TRBJ2-7,TGCAGCGTTCGAGGAGGGCCGTCAACCTACGAGCAGTACTTC,CSVRGGPSTYEQYF
NA,TRBV6-5,13,many,TRBJ1-6,TGTGCCAGCAGTTCCACTCTGAATTCACCCCTCCACTTT,CASSSTLNSPLHF
NA,TRBV2,17,NA,TRBJ2-3,TGTGCCAGCAGCCAACGAGGGGGAGGGCCGATCACAGATACGCAGTATTTT,CASSQRGGGPITDTQYF
TRBD1,TRBV7-2,14,medium-sized,TRBJ2-7,TGTGCCAGCCTCCGGGACAGCAACTCCTACGAGCAGTACTTC,CASLRDSNSYEQYF
NA,TRBV30,13,medium-sized,TRBJ1-1,TGTGCCTGGAGTGTTTCCTCCCACACTGAAGCTTTCTTT,CAWSVSSHTEAFF
TRBD1,TRBV20-1,14,medium-sized,TRBJ1-2,TGCAGTGCATACCCTCAGGGGGCTGGCTATGGCTACACCTTC,CSAYPQGAGYGYTF
NA,TRBV19,15,NA,TRBJ2-7,TGTGCCAGTAGTAGGTCGTCAGGGGGGTCCTACGAGCAGTACTTC,CASSRSSGGSYEQYF
NA,TRBV7-9,13,medium-sized,TRBJ2-7,TGTGCCAGCAGCTTAGGGAGCCTGGGGGAGCAGTACTTC,CASSLGSLGEQYF
NA,TRBV20-1,14,NA,TRBJ2-7,TGCAGTGCTAGGAGTGAGTTCCAATACTACGAGCAGTACTTC,CSARSEFQYYEQYF
NA,TRBV7-2,14,few,TRBJ2-5,TGTGCCAGCAGCTTAGCGCCAGCGGGAGAGACCCAGTACTTC,CASSLAPAGETQYF